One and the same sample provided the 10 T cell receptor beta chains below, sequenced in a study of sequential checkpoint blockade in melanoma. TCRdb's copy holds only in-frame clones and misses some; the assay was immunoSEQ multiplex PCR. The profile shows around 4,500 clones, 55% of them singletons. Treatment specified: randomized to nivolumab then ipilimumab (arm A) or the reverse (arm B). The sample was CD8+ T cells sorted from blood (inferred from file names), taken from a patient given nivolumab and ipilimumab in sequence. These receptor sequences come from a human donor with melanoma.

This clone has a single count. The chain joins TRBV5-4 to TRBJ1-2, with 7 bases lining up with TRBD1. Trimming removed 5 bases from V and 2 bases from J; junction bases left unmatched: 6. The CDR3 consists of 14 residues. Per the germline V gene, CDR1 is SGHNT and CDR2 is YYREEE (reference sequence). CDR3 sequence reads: CASSSTGLNYGYTF. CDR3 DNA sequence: TGTGCCAGCAGTTCGACAGGGTTAAACTATGGCTACACCTTC. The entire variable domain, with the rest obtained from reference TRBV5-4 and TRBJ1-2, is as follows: ETGVTQSPTHLIKTRGQQVTLRCSSQSGHNTVSWYQQALGQGPQFIFQYYREEENGRGNFPPRFSGLQFPNYSSELNVNALELDDSALYLCASSSTGLNYGYTFGSGTRLTVV.

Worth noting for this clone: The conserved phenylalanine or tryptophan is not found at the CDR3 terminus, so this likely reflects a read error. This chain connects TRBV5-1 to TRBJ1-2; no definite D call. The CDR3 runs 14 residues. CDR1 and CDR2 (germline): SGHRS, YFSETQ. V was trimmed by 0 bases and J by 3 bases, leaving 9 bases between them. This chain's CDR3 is CASSLESEDYGYTL. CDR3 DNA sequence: TGCGCCAGCAGCTTGGAGTCAGAGGACTATGGCTACACCCTC.

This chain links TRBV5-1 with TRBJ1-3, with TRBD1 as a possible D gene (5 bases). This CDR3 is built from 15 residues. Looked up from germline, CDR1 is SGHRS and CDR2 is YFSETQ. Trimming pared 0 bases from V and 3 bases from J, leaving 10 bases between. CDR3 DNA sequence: TGCGCCAGCAGCTTGGAAGGGGTAGATGGAAACACCATATATTTT. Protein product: CASSLEGVDGNTIYF.

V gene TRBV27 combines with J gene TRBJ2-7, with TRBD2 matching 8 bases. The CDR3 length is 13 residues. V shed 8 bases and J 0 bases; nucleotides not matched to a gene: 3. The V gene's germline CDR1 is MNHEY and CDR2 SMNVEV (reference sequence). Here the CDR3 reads CASAGTSSYEQYF. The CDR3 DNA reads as TGTGCCAGCGCCGGGACTAGCTCCTACGAGCAGTACTTC.

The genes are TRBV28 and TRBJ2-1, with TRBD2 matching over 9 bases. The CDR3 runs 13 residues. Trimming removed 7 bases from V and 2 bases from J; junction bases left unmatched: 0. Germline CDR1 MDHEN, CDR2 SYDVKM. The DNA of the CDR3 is TGTGCCAGCACTAGCGGGACCTACAATGAGCAGTTCTTC. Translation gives CASTSGTYNEQFF.

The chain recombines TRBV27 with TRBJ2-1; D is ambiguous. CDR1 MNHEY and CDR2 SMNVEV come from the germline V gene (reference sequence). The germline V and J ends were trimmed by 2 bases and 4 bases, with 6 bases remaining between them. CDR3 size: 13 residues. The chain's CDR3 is CASSLGQYNEQFF. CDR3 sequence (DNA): TGTGCCAGCAGTTTAGGGCAGTACAATGAGCAGTTCTTC.

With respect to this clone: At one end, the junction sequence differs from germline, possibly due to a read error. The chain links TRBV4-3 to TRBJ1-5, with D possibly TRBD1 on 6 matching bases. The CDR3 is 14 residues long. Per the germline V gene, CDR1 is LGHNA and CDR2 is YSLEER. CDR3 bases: TGCGCCAGCACCCAAACCCGGGGGGGGCGGCCCCAGCATTTT. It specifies CASTQTRGGRPQHF.

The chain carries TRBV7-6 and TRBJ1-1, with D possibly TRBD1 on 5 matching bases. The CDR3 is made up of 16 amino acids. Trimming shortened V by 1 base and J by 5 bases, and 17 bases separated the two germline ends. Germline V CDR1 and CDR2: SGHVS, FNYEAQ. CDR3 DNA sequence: TGTGCCAGCAGCTTAGGGGGTGGACCGGGGGGAACTGAAGCTTTCTTT. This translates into CASSLGGGPGGTEAFF. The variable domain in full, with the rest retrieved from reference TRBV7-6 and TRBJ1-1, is GAGVSQSPRYKVTKRGQDVALRCDPISGHVSLYWYRQALGQGPEFLTYFNYEAQQDKSGLPNDRFSAERPEGSISTLTIQRTEQRDSAMYRCASSLGGGPGGTEAFFGQGTRLTVV.

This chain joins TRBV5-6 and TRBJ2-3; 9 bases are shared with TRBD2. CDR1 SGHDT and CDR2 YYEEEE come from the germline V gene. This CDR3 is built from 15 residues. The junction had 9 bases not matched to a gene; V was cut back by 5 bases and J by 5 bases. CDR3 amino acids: CASRVLAGVGDTQYF. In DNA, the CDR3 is TGTGCCAGCAGGGTATTAGCGGGAGTCGGAGATACGCAGTATTTT.

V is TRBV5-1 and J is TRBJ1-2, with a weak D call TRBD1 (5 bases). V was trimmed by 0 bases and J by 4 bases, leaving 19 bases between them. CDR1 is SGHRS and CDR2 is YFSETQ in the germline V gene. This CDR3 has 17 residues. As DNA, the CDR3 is TGCGCCAGCAGCTTGGCCTGGGGGGGACTTGATGTCTATGGCTACACCTTC. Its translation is CASSLAWGGLDVYGYTF.